The clone carrying this T cell receptor (beta chain) was observed a handful of times. Its target is unknown. Gene and germline names: mouse. With the read ending 1 residue before the CDR3 end, the germline J gene is used to fill in that end. The sample belongs to a study of tissue T cells after allogeneic stem cell transplantation. Notes on the study in general: Tissue-detected TCR repertoire was only partly captured by blood and spleen T cells. Motif-based clustering found tissue-specific repertoire signatures shared across patients, though few clones were shared. Anatomically similar tissues had similar TCR repertoires within each patient.

CDR3 sequences, V/J genes, frequencies and template counts came from survey-depth TCRbeta sequencing. Assay used: immunoSEQ multiplex PCR; TCRdb lists only in-frame clones, some missing. The sample shows 48,000 or so clones, roughly 75% of them seen only once. Germline CDR1 reads KGHTA; CDR2 reads FRNEEI. The CDR3 extends over 15 amino acids. V lost 1 base and J lost 3, with 9 bases in between. What was sequenced was sorted cells pooled from one or two spleens. The chain combines TRBV24 with TRBJ1-4; a possible D gene is TRBD1 (6 bases). This clonotype originated in a pool of C57BL/6 mice in good health. This CDR3 reads CASSLLGAANERLFF. The CDR3 DNA, read in part, is TGTGCCAGCAGTCTGTTGGGGGCGGCCAACGAAAGATTATTT.